These T cell receptor beta chains were read from a single sample in a study of Ad26.COV2.S vaccination and SARS-CoV-2 variants. Sequenced by immunoSEQ multiplex PCR; TCRdb stores in-frame clones only, minus some. The sample lists over 400,000 clones, roughly 90% occurring once. The specimen was peripheral blood, collected in a trial of Ad26.COV2.S vaccine versus placebo. The receptors derive from a person aged 18-60 years who received the Ad26.COV2.S COVID-19 vaccine or a placebo. Each CDR3 is given with its conserved first and last residue. Where a row states a size, it is once, few, many or the class of an expanded clone; other rows omit it.

V	size	J	CDR3
TRBV4-3	.	TRBJ2-1	CASSQGLVAGGSYNEQFF
TRBV5-4	.	TRBJ2-7	CASKVEAGRSYEQYF
TRBV19	.	TRBJ2-7	CASRPRVQGPSYEQYF
TRBV6-5	.	TRBJ1-3	CASSRAQGPGNTIYF
TRBV21-1	once	TRBJ2-7	CASSTLCPGTGVYEQYF
TRBV10-3	.	TRBJ1-1	CAISESGVSTEAFF
TRBV4-1	.	TRBJ2-1	CASSQVYREKYNEQFF
TRBV6-2/TRBV6-3	.	TRBJ2-5	CASSYSTSGTQETQYF
TRBV20-1	once	TRBJ2-3	CSAEYTDTQYF
TRBV11-2	.	TRBJ1-1	CASSRTGALNTEAFF
TRBV6-2/TRBV6-3	.	TRBJ1-5	CASSRGTGVRPQHF
TRBV7-9	.	TRBJ2-7	CASSLDGSGEQYF
TRBV13	.	TRBJ2-1	CASSSQVLAGGHEQFF
TRBV7-8	.	TRBJ2-3	CASSLVLGLAGVDTQYF
TRBV29-1	.	TRBJ2-3	CSVVLGPSGGDFRTDTQYF
TRBV19	.	TRBJ1-6	CASRTQGLVNSPLHF
TRBV6-1	.	TRBJ2-6	CASSEAIGWANVLTF
TRBV19	.	TRBJ1-3	CASSNGNTIYF
TRBV6-5	.	TRBJ2-3	CASSYSMWSTDTQYF
TRBV2	once	TRBJ2-1	CASMTGYTKQFF
TRBV7-9	.	TRBJ2-7	CASSWDGADYEQYF
TRBV28	.	TRBJ1-4	CASALRVGGFGEKLFF
TRBV6-5	.	TRBJ1-2	CASGDSIYGYTF
TRBV19	.	TRBJ1-2	CASSFQAQGAYGYTF
TRBV19	.	TRBJ1-2	CASSMTGLYGYTF
TRBV9	.	TRBJ1-1	CASSGQVGNTEAFF
TRBV18	.	TRBJ2-3	CASSLSEAGGDTQYF
TRBV28	.	TRBJ2-5	CASSLLGQGAQETQYF
TRBV5-6	.	TRBJ2-7	CASSAYRVHEQYF
TRBV6-1	.	TRBJ1-3	CASSDSGDGNTIYF
TRBV6-2/TRBV6-3	.	TRBJ2-1	CASSRLAGANEQFF
TRBV6-5	.	TRBJ1-6	CASRGRSSYNSPLHF
TRBV6-2/TRBV6-3	.	TRBJ2-7	CASSYGPAYEQYF
TRBV6-5	.	TRBJ1-4	CASSRDRVAELFF
TRBV4-1	.	TRBJ2-3	CASSQERLAGGRTDTQYF
TRBV18	.	TRBJ2-3	CASTTGTVIPADTQYF